The entry below gives a single T cell receptor (beta chain) sequence along with its context. Its antigen is not known. This specimen comes from a study of T cells after posttransplantation cyclophosphamide. This table comes from immunoSEQ multiplex PCR, and its TCRdb copy is limited to in-frame clones, with some not included. The profile covers around 17,000 clones, with roughly 80% appearing a single time and roughly 31% taken by the ten largest. Overall study findings and caveats: TRB overlap between skin or GI tissue T cells and blood was limited. Donor-recipient repertoire similarity was low at 1-2 months, rising over year one. TRB clonality was highly associated with recipient CMV seropositivity and reactivation.

Busulfan-fludarabine conditioning, marrow transplant, and cyclophosphamide on days +3 and +4 were administered. Germline-derived CDR1 and CDR2 are SGHTA and FQGNSA. The CDR3 is made up of 15 amino acids. Trimming removed 4 bases from V and 3 bases from J; junction bases left unmatched: 8. Sequencing used CD8+ T cells sorted from PBMCs, obtained around 2,000 days after a stem cell transplant with posttransplant cyclophosphamide. This chain connects TRBV7-2 to TRBJ2-7; 8 nucleotides agree with TRBD1. This clonotype was sampled from a female patient aged 35-55 years who received an allogeneic stem cell transplant from a related donor, was CMV-positive, and had no GVHD. Some T cells may arise from the graft donor. CDR3 sequence: CASSSMTGVLYEQYF. CDR3 bases: TGTGCCAGCAGCTCAATGACAGGGGTCCTCTACGAGCAGTACTTC.